This T cell receptor (beta chain) was sequenced for a study of blood T cell repertoires in COVID-19. Original handling: Estimated nucleated cell counts came from reference gene primer amplification. Only in-frame clones appear in the TCRdb table, and some are missing; sequencing was by immunoSEQ multiplex PCR. V and J calls plus clone size are reproduced from that table; the DNA served to infer D and trimming. Here the sample spans about 190,000 clones, around 89% being singletons. The germline V gene has CDR1 MNHEY and CDR2 SMNVEV (reference sequence). The CDR3 loop spans 17 amino acids. V lost 3 bases and J lost 2; bases outside the gene matches: 12.

The chain combines TRBV27 with TRBJ2-7; 8 positions agree with TRBD1. The sequence was collected from a man aged 35 to 55 with active or convalescent COVID-19. Sequencing was done on a sample of peripheral blood. CDR3 nucleotide sequence: TGTGCCAGCAGTTTTCAAAACAGACAGGGGATGACCTACGAGCAGTACTTC. Translated, it gives CASSFQNRQGMTYEQYF.